This passage covers 20 T cell receptor beta chains from one sample sequenced in a study of control samples from healthy donors and cancer patients. Method: immunoSEQ multiplex PCR; TCRdb's copy keeps in-frame clones and lacks some. This sample has about 120,000 clones, with around nine tenths found just once. The sequenced sample was blood. The receptors were gathered from a man younger than 35 in good health.

V usage is TRBV6-5 and J usage is TRBJ2-2, with 9 bases identical to TRBD2. This CDR3 spans 15 amino acids. Germline CDR1 and CDR2: MNHEY and SVGAGI. V shed 2 bases and J 3 bases; nucleotides not matched to a gene: 1. The CDR3 nucleotides are TGTGCCAGCAGTTACGCGGGGGGGCACACCGGGGAGCTGTTTTTT. Protein product: CASSYAGGHTGELFF.

V is TRBV5-4 and J is TRBJ1-2; a possible D gene is TRBD1 (6 bases). CDR3 length: 15 residues. Germline V CDR1 and CDR2: SGHNT, YYREEE (reference sequence). The CDR3, as DNA: TGTAGGACAGAAGGACTTCATCCATTTAACTATGGCTACACCTTC. Protein: CRTEGLHPFNYGYTF. The whole variable domain, filled in from reference TRBV5-4 and TRBJ1-2, reads ETGVTQSPTHLIKTRGQQVTLRCSSQSGHNTVSWYQQALGQGPQFIFQYYREEENGRGNFPPRFSGLQFPNYSSELNVNALELDDSALYLCRTEGLHPFNYGYTFGSGTRLTVV.

The chain carries TRBV2 and TRBJ2-5, with a possible D match to TRBD1 (6 bases). Germline-derived CDR1 and CDR2 are SNHLY and FYNNEI. The CDR3 spans 15 residues. V gave up 6 bases and J gave up 2 bases, with 16 bases separating them. The CDR3 DNA is TGTGCCAGCAGGGGGGTCGGACAGAGACAAGAGACCCAGTACTTC. Translating it yields CASRGVGQRQETQYF.

The rearrangement links TRBV5-6 to TRBJ1-3, with 7 bases fitting TRBD1. The CDR3 loop spans 17 amino acids. V lost 0 bases, J lost 0 bases, and 6 bases stayed unmatched. The V gene's germline CDR1 is SGHDT and CDR2 YYEEEE. CDR3 amino acids: CASSLVGQSYSGNTIYF. CDR3 sequence (DNA): TGTGCCAGCAGCTTGGTGGGACAGTCATACTCTGGAAACACCATATATTTT.

Here the CDR3 DNA reads TGCGCCAGCAGCTTTTCGCCTATAACAGATACGCAGTATTTT. It specifies CASSFSPITDTQYF. The rearrangement links TRBV5-1 to TRBJ2-3; D is unresolved. V dropped 2 bases and J dropped 3 bases, with 10 bases sitting between them. Germline lookup yields CDR1 SGHRS and CDR2 YFSETQ. This CDR3 has 14 amino acids.

The V gene is TRBV7-9, the J gene TRBJ2-2; 7 bases match TRBD1. V was pared by 8 bases and J by 3 bases, with 6 bases of the junction left unmatched. CDR1 and CDR2 (germline): SEHNR, FQNEAQ (reference sequence). The CDR3 totals 14 residues. CDR3 amino acids: CASPGTVHTGELFF. The CDR3 DNA follows: TGTGCCAGCCCCGGGACAGTCCACACCGGGGAGCTGTTTTTT.

This rearrangement joins TRBV11-2 to TRBJ2-3, with 7 bases that match TRBD2. Looked up from germline, CDR1 is SGHAT and CDR2 is FQNNGV. CDR3 length: 16 amino acids. J lost 6 bases, V lost 1 base, and 10 bases had no gene match. In DNA, the CDR3 is TGTGCCAGCAGCTTAGGAGTTGGTGCAGCGGGGGATACGCAGTATTTT. Its translation is CASSLGVGAAGDTQYF.

The chain links TRBV3-1 (or the pseudogene TRBV3-2) to TRBJ1-2, with 8 nucleotides matching TRBD1. J was trimmed by 4 bases and V by 4 bases; bases with no gene match: 14. The CDR3 is made up of 17 amino acids. Germline CDR1 and CDR2: LGHDT and YNNKEL (reference sequence). The CDR3 loop reads CASSRLSGQGTGYGYTF. CDR3 DNA: TGTGCCAGCAGCCGCCTAAGCGGACAGGGTACTGGCTATGGCTACACCTTC.

The V and J genes are TRBV7-9 and TRBJ2-1; TRBD1 aligns across 8 bases. Losses at the gene ends were 4 bases for V and 4 bases for J; bases not matched to a gene: 3. The CDR3 extends over 14 amino acids. CDR1 SEHNR and CDR2 FQNEAQ come from the germline V gene (reference sequence). The CDR3 DNA sequence: TGTGCCAGCAGCTCAAGACAGGGGTACAATGAGCAGTTCTTC. Residues: CASSSRQGYNEQFF.

The rearrangement links TRBV15 to TRBJ2-3, with 7 nucleotides matching TRBD1. Germline loops: CDR1 LNHNV, CDR2 YYDKDF (reference sequence). CDR3 size: 14 residues. Trimming at V came to 8 bases and at J to 3 bases, leaving 8 bases not matched to a gene. The CDR3 here is CATLGGVSTDTQYF. DNA of the CDR3: TGTGCCACCCTAGGGGGCGTGAGTACAGATACGCAGTATTTT.

V gene TRBV12-2 combines with J gene TRBJ2-3; the table names TRBD1, a call not compared with the DNA. TRBV12-2 is classified as a pseudogene. CDR3 length: 17 amino acids. CDR3 DNA: TGTGCAAGTCGCTTAAAGGGGGCGGGTCCTAGCACAGATACGCAGTATTTT. Its translation is CASRLKGAGPSTDTQYF.

The chain links TRBV5-6 to TRBJ2-1; 7 nucleotides line up with TRBD2. Germline CDR1 reads SGHDT; CDR2 reads YYEEEE. The J segment lost 5 bases and the V segment lost 5 bases, leaving 10 bases of the junction unmatched. This CDR3 comprises 15 residues. CDR3 amino acids: CASRGLTGVNNEQFF. The CDR3 DNA follows: TGTGCCAGCAGGGGACTAACGGGGGTCAACAATGAGCAGTTCTTC.

CDR3 coding DNA: TGTGCCAGCAGCTCCTTCCAGGTTGGACAGGGTGTAAATGAAAAACTGTTTTTT. Translating it yields CASSSFQVGQGVNEKLFF. The chain links TRBV7-9 to TRBJ1-4; 8 nucleotides agree with TRBD1. V was clipped by 4 bases and J by 5 bases; unmatched bases: 15. Germline-derived CDR1 and CDR2 are SEHNR and FQNEAQ (reference sequence). CDR3 length equals 18 residues.

This clone appeared once. CDR3 DNA sequence: TGTGCCAGCAGCACAGGACAGGGCACCGAGCAGTACTTC. Residues: CASSTGQGTEQYF. The chain couples TRBV7-3 to TRBJ2-7, with TRBD1 identical over 8 bases. Germline V CDR1 and CDR2: SGHTA, FQGTGA. The length of the CDR3 is 13 residues. J lost 6 bases, V lost 5 bases, and 6 bases had no gene match.

The sample holds a few counts of this clone. The chain has TRBV5-6 and TRBJ2-5; weak D call: TRBD2 (6 bases). The ends were cut back, 0 bases at V and 10 bases at J, with 7 bases in the middle. The CDR3 extends over 11 amino acids. From germline, CDR1 is SGHDT and CDR2 YYEEEE. The chain's CDR3 is CASSLEGLQYF. The CDR3 nucleotides read TGTGCCAGCAGCTTGGAGGGACTCCAGTACTTC.

This chain links TRBV6-4 with TRBJ2-3; the match to TRBD2 covers 12 bases. Unmatched junction bases numbered 7, after V lost 3 bases and J lost 6 bases. Looked up from germline, CDR1 is MRHNA and CDR2 is SNTAGT. This CDR3 is 16 amino acids long. CDR3 sequence reads: CASSDSSGGAADTQYF. CDR3 nucleotides: TGTGCCAGCAGTGATTCTAGCGGGGGGGCCGCGGATACGCAGTATTTT.

The rearrangement links TRBV10-1 to TRBJ2-3; D is possibly TRBD1 or TRBD2 (5 bases each). Trimming took off 3 bases at V and 1 base at J, with 11 bases between the two ends. CDR3 length: 15 residues. Germline CDR1 WNHNN, CDR2 SYGVQD (reference sequence). This CDR3 is CASSDGGSRTDTQYF. CDR3 nucleotides: TGCGCCAGCAGTGATGGGGGTTCTCGCACAGATACGCAGTATTTT.

This chain links TRBV14 with TRBJ2-3; D remains unclear. The CDR3 length is 16 residues. The V gene lost 1 base and the J gene lost 0 bases, with 11 bases spanning the gap. Germline V gives CDR1 SGHDN, CDR2 FVKESK. The CDR3 sequence: CASSQVWSGSTDTQYF. In DNA, the CDR3 is TGTGCCAGCAGCCAAGTTTGGTCTGGGAGCACAGATACGCAGTATTTT.

This clone was seen just once. V usage is TRBV6-6 and J usage is TRBJ2-7, with D possibly being TRBD2 (6 bases). The germline gives CDR1 MNHNY, CDR2 SVGAGI (reference sequence). Trimming stripped 4 bases from V and 1 base from J, with 17 bases between. The CDR3 runs to 16 residues. The chain's CDR3 is CASSLTSRELSYEQYF. CDR3 DNA: TGTGCCAGCAGTTTAACTAGCCGAGAGCTTTCCTACGAGCAGTACTTC.

The genes are TRBV9 and TRBJ2-1, with 11 bases identical to TRBD2. Germline V gives CDR1 SGDLS, CDR2 YYNGEE. With V trimmed by 4 bases and J by 4 bases, 4 bases remained unmatched. The CDR3 consists of 15 residues. The CDR3 reads CASSPGLAGYNEQFF. The CDR3 coding sequence is TGTGCCAGCAGCCCCGGACTAGCGGGTTACAATGAGCAGTTCTTC.